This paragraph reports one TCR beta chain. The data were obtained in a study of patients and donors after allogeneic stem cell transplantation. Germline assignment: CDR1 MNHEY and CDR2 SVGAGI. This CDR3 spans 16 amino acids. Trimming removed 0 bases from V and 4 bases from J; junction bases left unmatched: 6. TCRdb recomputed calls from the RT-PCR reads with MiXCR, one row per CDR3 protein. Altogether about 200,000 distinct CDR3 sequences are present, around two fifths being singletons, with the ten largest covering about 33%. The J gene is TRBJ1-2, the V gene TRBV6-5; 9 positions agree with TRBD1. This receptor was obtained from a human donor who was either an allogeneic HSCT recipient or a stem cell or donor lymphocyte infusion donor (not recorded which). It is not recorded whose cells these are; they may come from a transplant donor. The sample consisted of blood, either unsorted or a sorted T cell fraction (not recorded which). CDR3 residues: CASSYSWTGATYGYTF. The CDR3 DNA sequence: TGTGCCAGCAGTTACTCCTGGACAGGGGCGACCTATGGCTACACCTTC.